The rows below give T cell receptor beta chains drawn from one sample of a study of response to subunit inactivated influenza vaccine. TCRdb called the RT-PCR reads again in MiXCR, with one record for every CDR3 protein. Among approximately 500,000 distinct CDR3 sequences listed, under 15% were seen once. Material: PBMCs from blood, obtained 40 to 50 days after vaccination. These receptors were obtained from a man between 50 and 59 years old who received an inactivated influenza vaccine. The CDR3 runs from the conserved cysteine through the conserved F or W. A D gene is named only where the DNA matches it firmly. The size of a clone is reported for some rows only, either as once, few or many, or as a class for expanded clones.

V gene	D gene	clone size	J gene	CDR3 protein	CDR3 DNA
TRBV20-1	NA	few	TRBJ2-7	CSPRFSGTYEQYF	TGCAGTCCTCGGTTTAGCGGAACTTACGAGCAGTACTTC
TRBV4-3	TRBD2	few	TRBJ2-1	CASGGSREGNNEQFF	TGCGCCTCGGGCGGGAGTAGAGAAGGGAACAATGAGCAGTTCTTC
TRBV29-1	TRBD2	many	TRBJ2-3	CSVPIAWTSGRTDTQYF	TGCAGCGTCCCGATAGCATGGACTAGCGGGAGAACAGATACGCAGTATTTT
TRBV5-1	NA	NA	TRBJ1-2	CASSSYSDGYTF	TGCGCCAGCAGCTCATACTCGGATGGCTACACCTTC
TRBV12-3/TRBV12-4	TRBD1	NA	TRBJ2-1	CAIRTGGSYNEQFF	TGTGCCATCCGGACAGGGGGCTCATACAATGAGCAGTTCTTC
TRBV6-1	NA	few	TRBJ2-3	CASSGTRGADTQYF	TGTGCCAGCAGTGGGACTAGGGGGGCAGATACGCAGTATTTT
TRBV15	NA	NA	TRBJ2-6	CATSRGGGGTGANVLTF	TGTGCCACCAGCAGAGGTGGAGGGGGCACTGGGGCCAACGTCCTGACTTTC
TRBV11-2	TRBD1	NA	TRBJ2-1	CASSPEQGTPYNEQFF	TGTGCCAGCAGCCCTGAACAGGGGACGCCTTACAATGAGCAGTTCTTC
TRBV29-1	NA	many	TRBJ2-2	CSVDRAGINTGELFF	TGCAGCGTTGACAGGGCAGGGATTAACACCGGGGAGCTGTTTTTT
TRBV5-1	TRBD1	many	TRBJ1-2	CASSLDERQGASVGYTF	TGCGCCAGCAGCCTTGACGAAAGACAGGGGGCATCGGTCGGCTACACCTTC
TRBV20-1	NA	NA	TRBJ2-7	CSARVGRYEQYF	TGCAGTGCTAGAGTGGGTCGCTACGAGCAGTACTTC
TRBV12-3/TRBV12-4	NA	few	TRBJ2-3	CASSSYRSTDTQYF	TGTGCCAGCAGTTCATACCGGTCCACAGATACGCAGTATTTT
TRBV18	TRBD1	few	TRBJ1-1	CASSPSRGDTEAFF	TGTGCCAGCTCACCAAGCAGGGGGGACACTGAAGCTTTCTTT
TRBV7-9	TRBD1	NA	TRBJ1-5	CASGGGSYSNQPQHF	TGTGCCAGCGGAGGGGGCTCTTATAGCAATCAGCCCCAGCATTTT
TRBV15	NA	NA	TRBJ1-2	CATSRDVDYGYTF	TGTGCCACCAGCAGAGATGTGGATTATGGCTACACCTTC
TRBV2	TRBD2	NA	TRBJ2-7	CASSETSGNSYGQYF	TGTGCCAGCAGCGAAACTAGCGGGAACTCCTACGGGCAGTACTTC
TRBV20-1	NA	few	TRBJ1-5	CSVESGTAAFRINQPQHF	TGCAGTGTAGAGTCAGGGACGGCGGCCTTTCGGATCAATCAGCCCCAGCATTTT
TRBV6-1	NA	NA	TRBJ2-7	CASSAAQGFTVYEQYF	TGTGCCAGCAGTGCCGCACAGGGATTCACAGTCTACGAGCAGTACTTC
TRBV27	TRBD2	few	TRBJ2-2	CASKGTREGGELFF	TGTGCCAGTAAAGGGACTAGAGAAGGCGGGGAGCTGTTTTTT
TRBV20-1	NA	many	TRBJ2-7	CSARSVGFEQYF	TGCAGTGCTAGATCTGTGGGATTCGAGCAGTACTTC
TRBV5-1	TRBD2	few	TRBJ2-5	CASSWEGLGGRETQYF	TGCGCCAGCAGCTGGGAGGGACTAGGGGGAAGAGAGACCCAGTACTTC
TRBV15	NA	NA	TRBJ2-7	CATSSGRSSYEQYF	TGTGCCACCAGCAGCGGACGGAGCTCCTACGAGCAGTACTTC
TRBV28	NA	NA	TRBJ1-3	CASSPTAPSGNTIYF	TGTGCCAGCAGTCCGACCGCCCCCTCTGGAAACACCATATATTTT
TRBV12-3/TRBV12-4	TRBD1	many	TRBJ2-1	CASRGLDRGSYNEQFF	TGTGCCAGCAGGGGATTGGACAGGGGTTCCTACAATGAGCAGTTCTTC
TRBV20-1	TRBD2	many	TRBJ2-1	CSASSGINSYNEQFF	TGCAGTGCTTCAAGCGGGATCAACTCCTACAATGAGCAGTTCTTC
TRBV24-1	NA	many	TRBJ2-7	CATSGAGGYEQYF	TGTGCCACCAGTGGGGCAGGTGGATACGAGCAGTACTTC
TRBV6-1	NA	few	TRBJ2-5	CASTEGGDQETQYF	TGTGCCAGCACTGAGGGGGGAGACCAAGAGACCCAGTACTTC
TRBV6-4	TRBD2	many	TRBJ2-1	CASSPGLGFNEQFF	TGTGCCAGCAGCCCGGGACTAGGTTTTAATGAGCAGTTCTTC
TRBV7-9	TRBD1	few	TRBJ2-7	CASSLALGTVHGEQYF	TGTGCCAGCAGCTTAGCATTAGGGACAGTACACGGGGAGCAGTACTTC
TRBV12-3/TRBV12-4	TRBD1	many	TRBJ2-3	CASSSDRGGTDTQYF	TGTGCCAGCAGTTCGGACAGGGGTGGTACAGATACGCAGTATTTT
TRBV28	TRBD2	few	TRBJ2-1	CASSTRGTSGNEQFF	TGTGCCAGCAGTACCCGAGGGACTAGCGGCAATGAGCAGTTCTTC
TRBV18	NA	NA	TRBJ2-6	CASSPTQLLISGANVLTF	TGTGCCAGCTCACCGACACAACTTTTAATCTCTGGGGCCAACGTCCTGACTTTC
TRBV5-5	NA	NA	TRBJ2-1	CASSLAGANYNEQFF	TGTGCCAGCAGCTTGGCAGGGGCAAACTACAATGAGCAGTTCTTC
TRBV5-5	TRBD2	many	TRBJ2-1	CASSLIAGGLYNEQFF	TGTGCCAGCAGCTTGATCGCGGGGGGGCTTTACAATGAGCAGTTCTTC
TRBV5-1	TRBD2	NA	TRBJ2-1	CASSSGGAGKSSYNEQFF	TGCGCCAGCAGCTCCGGGGGGGCGGGCAAGAGCTCCTACAATGAGCAGTTCTTC
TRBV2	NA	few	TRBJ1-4	CASSVGGHSNEKLFF	TGTGCCAGCAGTGTCGGGGGGCACTCTAATGAAAAACTGTTTTTT
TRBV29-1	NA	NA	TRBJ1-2	CSVPKGFNYGYTF	TGCAGCGTTCCCAAGGGGTTTAACTATGGCTACACCTTC
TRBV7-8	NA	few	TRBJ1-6	CASSLRAFYNSPLHF	TGTGCCAGCAGCTTGCGGGCCTTCTATAATTCACCCCTCCACTTT
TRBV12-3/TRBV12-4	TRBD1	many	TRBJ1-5	CASTLRQGLSQPQHF	TGTGCCAGCACTCTCAGACAGGGTTTAAGTCAGCCCCAGCATTTT
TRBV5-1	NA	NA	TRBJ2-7	CASSIQGNERAYEQYF	TGCGCCAGCAGCATACAGGGGAACGAGCGGGCCTACGAGCAGTACTTC
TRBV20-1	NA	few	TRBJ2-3	CSAPRGGSDTQYF	TGCAGTGCCCCACGAGGGGGATCAGATACGCAGTATTTT
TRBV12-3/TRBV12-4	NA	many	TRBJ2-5	CASSFDGGGLETQYF	TGTGCCAGCAGTTTCGACGGCGGAGGTCTGGAGACCCAGTACTTC
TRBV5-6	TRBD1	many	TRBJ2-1	CASSLGQGDNEQFF	TGTGCCAGCAGCCTGGGACAGGGGGACAATGAGCAGTTCTTC
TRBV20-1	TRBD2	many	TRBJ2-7	CSARKDSGRLLYF	TGCAGTGCTAGGAAGGATAGCGGGAGGTTGCTGTACTTC
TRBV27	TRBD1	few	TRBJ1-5	CASSEQGGPNQPQHF	TGTGCCAGCAGTGAACAGGGGGGCCCCAATCAGCCCCAGCATTTT
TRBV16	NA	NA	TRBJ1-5	CASRTGSVNQPQHF	TGTGCCAGCAGAACAGGGTCTGTAAATCAGCCCCAGCATTTT
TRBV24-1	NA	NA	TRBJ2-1	CATGVGGNYNEQFF	TGTGCCACCGGGGTGGGCGGGAACTACAATGAGCAGTTCTTC
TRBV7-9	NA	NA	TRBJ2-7	CASSLVGYNEQYF	TGTGCCAGCAGCTTAGTAGGATACAATGAGCAGTACTTC
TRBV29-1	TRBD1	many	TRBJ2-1	CSVATGIRYNEQFF	TGCAGCGTTGCGACAGGGATTCGCTACAATGAGCAGTTCTTC
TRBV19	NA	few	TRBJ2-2	CASSISGSNTGELFF	TGTGCCAGTAGTATTTCCGGGTCGAACACCGGGGAGCTGTTTTTT
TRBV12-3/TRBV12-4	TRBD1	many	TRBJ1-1	CASSLGQRNTEAFF	TGTGCCAGCAGTTTGGGACAGAGGAACACTGAAGCTTTCTTT
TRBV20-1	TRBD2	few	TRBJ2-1	CSADLPLGSSSGSPYEQFF	TGCAGTGCTGACCTACCCCTCGGCTCCTCTAGCGGGAGTCCCTATGAGCAGTTCTTC
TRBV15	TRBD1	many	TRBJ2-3	CATSRGEQGDTQYF	TGTGCCACCAGCAGAGGCGAACAGGGGGATACGCAGTATTTT
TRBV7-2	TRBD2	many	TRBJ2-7	CASSSFSGRAFEQYF	TGTGCCAGCAGCTCATTTAGCGGGAGGGCCTTCGAGCAGTACTTC